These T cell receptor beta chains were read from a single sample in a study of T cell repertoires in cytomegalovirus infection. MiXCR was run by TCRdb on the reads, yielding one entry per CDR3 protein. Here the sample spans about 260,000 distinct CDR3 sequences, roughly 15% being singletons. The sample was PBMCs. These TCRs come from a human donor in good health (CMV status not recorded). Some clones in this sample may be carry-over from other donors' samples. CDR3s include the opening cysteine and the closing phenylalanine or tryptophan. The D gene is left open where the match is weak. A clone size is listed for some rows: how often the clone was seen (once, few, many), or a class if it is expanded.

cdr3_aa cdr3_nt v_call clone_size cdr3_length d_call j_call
CASSLVRGEKLFF TGTGCCAGCAGTTTAGTACGGGGTGAAAAACTGTTTTTT TRBV28 many 13 . TRBJ1-4
CASSEDNANYGYTF TGTGCCAGCAGTGAAGACAACGCTAACTATGGCTACACCTTC TRBV25-1 many 14 . TRBJ1-2
CASSFSSRTGGEQYF TGTGCCAGCAGCTTTTCCTCGAGGACAGGGGGCGAGCAGTACTTC TRBV11-2 many 15 TRBD1 TRBJ2-7
CASSLPLGGSSTDTQYF TGTGCCAGCAGTTTACCCTTAGGGGGCTCTAGCACAGATACGCAGTATTTT TRBV12-3/TRBV12-4 few 17 TRBD1 TRBJ2-3
CASSYLRSAIYNEQFF TGTGCCAGCAGCTACTTACGCTCCGCAATCTACAATGAGCAGTTCTTC TRBV7-2 many 16 . TRBJ2-1
CASSSREGHGLEAFF TGTGCCAGCAGCTCAAGGGAGGGACACGGACTTGAAGCTTTCTTT TRBV7-9 few 15 . TRBJ1-1
CASSLEGSKNGELFF TGTGCCAGCAGCTTAGAGGGTAGTAAAAACGGGGAGCTGTTTTTT TRBV7-2 many 15 . TRBJ2-2
CASSLRPGRNTGELFF TGTGCCAGCAGTTTGCGCCCGGGGAGGAACACCGGGGAGCTGTTTTTT TRBV6-2/TRBV6-3 few 16 . TRBJ2-2
CASRVRGLEEQYF TGCGCCAGCAGGGTAAGGGGGCTGGAAGAGCAGTACTTC TRBV5-1 . 13 TRBD1 TRBJ2-7
CASWTAANYGYTF TGTGCCAGCTGGACAGCGGCTAACTATGGCTACACCTTC TRBV2 . 13 . TRBJ1-2
CASSPGETRAIYF TGTGCCAGCAGCCCCGGAGAGACCAGGGCCATATATTTT TRBV7-6 few 13 . TRBJ1-3
CASSWGTSGTQETQYF TGCGCCAGCAGCTGGGGGACTAGCGGGACCCAAGAGACCCAGTACTTC TRBV5-1 few 16 TRBD2 TRBJ2-5
CATSRDLSAEAFF TGTGCCACCAGCAGAGATCTTTCGGCTGAAGCTTTCTTT TRBV15 few 13 . TRBJ1-1
CASSLFPSGGTQYF TGTGCCAGCAGCTTATTCCCCAGCGGGGGGACCCAGTACTTC TRBV11-2 . 14 TRBD2 TRBJ2-5
CASSQRWRDASGNIGTQYF TGCGCCAGCAGCCAAAGATGGAGAGACGCTAGCGGGAATATCGGGACCCAGTACTTC TRBV4-3 many 19 TRBD2 TRBJ2-5
CASRNSGQEKNEQFF TGTGCCAGCAGAAATAGCGGCCAAGAGAAGAACGAGCAGTTCTTC TRBV2 many 15 . TRBJ2-1
CASRWSVKENTGELFF TGTGCCAGCCGGTGGTCGGTGAAGGAGAACACCGGGGAGCTGTTTTTT TRBV2 . 16 . TRBJ2-2
CASSLAGHYSSGEKLFF TGTGCCAGCAGTTTGGCCGGCCATTACAGTTCTGGTGAAAAACTGTTTTTT TRBV28 few 17 . TRBJ1-4
CASSLQRTDTQYF TGTGCCAGCAGCTTACAGAGAACAGATACGCAGTATTTT TRBV7-6 many 13 . TRBJ2-3
CSVRIGQGGNTQYF TGCAGCGTTAGAATAGGACAGGGTGGGAATACGCAGTATTTT TRBV29-1 . 14 TRBD1 TRBJ2-3
CASSPGLAGEDTQYF TGCGCCAGCAGCCCGGGACTAGCGGGAGAAGATACGCAGTATTTT TRBV5-1 few 15 TRBD2 TRBJ2-3
CASSLGGGLEQFF TGTGCCAGCAGCTTAGGGGGTGGCCTTGAGCAGTTCTTC TRBV7-2 many 13 . TRBJ2-1
CSARVQDGQNIQYF TGCAGTGCTAGGGTTCAGGACGGGCAAAACATTCAGTACTTC TRBV20-1 . 14 . TRBJ2-4
CASSQVQNMNTEAFF TGTGCCAGCAGCCAGGTCCAGAACATGAACACTGAAGCTTTCTTT TRBV27 . 15 . TRBJ1-1